This T cell receptor (beta chain) is drawn from a study of blood T cell repertoires in COVID-19. On the study more broadly: The United States, Italy and Spain supplied acute and convalescent COVID-19 samples. Sample material is recorded as cDNA or gDNA derived from T cells, B-cell-depleted T cells, or PBMCs.

The assay was immunoSEQ multiplex PCR, and TCRdb's table has in-frame clones only and misses some. The repertoire consists of some 220,000 clones, with over 80% occurring once and the leading ten covering roughly 5.5%. The CDR3 has 17 amino acids. Trimming took 4 bases from V and 5 from J, leaving 22 bases between them. Germline loops: CDR1 LGHDT, CDR2 YNNKEL (reference sequence). The chain links TRBV3-1 (or the pseudogene TRBV3-2) to TRBJ2-3, with D tentatively TRBD2 (6 bases). This TCR came from a human donor in a cohort sampled during active COVID-19. Sequenced material: peripheral blood. The chain's CDR3 is CASSPLGVGGPEDTQYF. The DNA of the CDR3 is TGTGCCAGCAGCCCCCTCGGCGTAGGAGGGCCGGAAGATACGCAGTATTTT.